The clone carrying this TCR beta chain was detected many times. What it recognizes is unknown. This sample was included in a study of regulatory T cells in long-lasting Graves disease. Whole-study findings and limits: Among samples with persistent disease, TRBV28, TRBJ1-2 and TRBJ2-5 were favored.

The sample's time point: newly diagnosed GD, antithyroid drugs for less than 3 months. Isolated PBMC RNA provided the starting material for the TCR library. Xi'an, China, was home to the endocrinology department that provided patients. The CDR3 contains 14 residues. CDR1 is KGHSH, CDR2 LQKENI, per germline. Trimming cost V 4 bases and J 3 bases; bases outside gene matches: 2. Arm-PCR with iRepertoire HTBI primers amplified the CDR3 regions for these TCR beta libraries. TCRdb recomputed calls from the multiplex PCR reads with MiXCR, one row per CDR3 protein. The data contain 250,000 or so distinct CDR3 sequences, over 20% of them seen just once; the ten biggest clones take up around 14%.

The genes are TRBV18 and TRBJ1-5; 8 positions agree with TRBD1. The receptor was isolated from a female donor with Graves disease. Here the sequenced sample was peripheral blood mononuclear cells (PBMCs), taken at new diagnosis, from a patient treated with antithyroid drugs. Written as DNA, the CDR3 is TGTGCCAGCTCACGGGGACAGGACAATCAGCCCCAGCATTTT. Amino acid sequence: CASSRGQDNQPQHF. Filled out from reference TRBV18 and TRBJ1-5, the complete variable domain reads NAGVMQNPRHLVRRRGQEARLRCSPMKGHSHVYWYRQLPEEGLKFMVYLQKENIIDESGMPKERFSAEFPKEGPSILRIQQVVRGDSAAYFCASSRGQDNQPQHFGDGTRLSIL.